The 10 T cell receptor beta chains presented below share a single source sample, sequenced in a study of blood T cell repertoires in COVID-19. This table comes from immunoSEQ multiplex PCR, and its TCRdb copy is limited to in-frame clones, with some not included. The table includes approximately 52,000 clones, approximately 83% detected once. What was sequenced was peripheral blood. All receptors come from a human donor in a cohort sampled during active COVID-19.

This clone has a single count. The rearrangement uses TRBV18 and TRBJ2-1; D is perhaps TRBD2 (5 bases). CDR3 length: 16 amino acids. The V end lost 0 bases, the J end lost 4 bases, and 13 bases lay between the germline ends. The V gene's germline CDR1 is KGHSH and CDR2 LQKENI. The CDR3 is CASSPPRTSGYNEQFF. The CDR3 bases are TGTGCCAGCTCACCACCAAGGACCTCGGGATACAATGAGCAGTTCTTC.

The chain joins TRBV20-1 to TRBJ2-2; D is undetermined. The CDR3 sequence is 13 residues long. V was pared by 3 bases and J by 2 bases, with 7 bases between. Per germline, CDR1 DFQATT and CDR2 SNEGSKA (reference sequence). CDR3 region: CSASGLNTGELFF. The CDR3 region has the DNA TGCAGTGCTAGTGGTCTTAACACCGGGGAGCTGTTTTTT.

The chain combines TRBV9 with TRBJ2-1, with 9 bases lining up with TRBD1. The CDR3 sequence is 13 residues long. Trimming removed 3 bases from V and 10 bases from J; junction bases left unmatched: 5. Per the germline V gene, CDR1 is SGDLS and CDR2 is YYNGEE. Here the CDR3 DNA reads TGTGCCAGCAGCGGCCGGGACAGGGAAGAGCAGTTCTTC. It is translated as CASSGRDREEQFF.

CDR3 residues: CASSLAGGPFGELFF. DNA for the CDR3: TGTGCCAGTTCTCTAGCGGGAGGGCCTTTCGGGGAGCTGTTTTTT. The V call is TRBV19, the J call TRBJ2-2; 12 positions match TRBD2. The germline V gene encodes CDR1 LNHDA and CDR2 SQIVND (reference sequence). The junction had 8 bases not matched to a gene; V was cut back by 8 bases and J by 7 bases. CDR3 length: 15 amino acids.

The chain links TRBV28 to TRBJ2-7, with 7 nucleotides matching TRBD2. This CDR3 region has 18 residues. The germline V gene has CDR1 MDHEN and CDR2 SYDVKM. Unmatched junction bases numbered 18, after V lost 6 bases and J lost 1 base. The CDR3 DNA sequence: TGTGCCAGCAGCCTCCTTCGACAGACTAGCATCCTTTCCTACGAGCAGTACTTC. Its protein is CASSLLRQTSILSYEQYF. The complete variable domain, with remaining parts taken from reference TRBV28 and TRBJ2-7, reads DVKVTQSSRYLVKRTGEKVFLECVQDMDHENMFWYRQDPGLGLRLIYFSYDVKMKEKGDIPEGYSVSREKKERFSLILESASTNQTSMYLCASSLLRQTSILSYEQYFGPGTRLTVT.

The rearrangement links TRBV24-1 to TRBJ2-1; TRBD2 matches 14 bases. The CDR3 is 15 residues long. V shed 7 bases and J 9 bases; nucleotides not matched to a gene: 7. Germline V lookup: CDR1 KGHDR, CDR2 SFDVKD. The CDR3 here is CATSGLAGGSVEQFF. For the CDR3, the DNA is TGTGCCACCAGCGGACTAGCGGGAGGATCGGTTGAGCAGTTCTTC.

The V call is TRBV9, the J call TRBJ1-6; D gene ambiguous. Germline V gives CDR1 SGDLS, CDR2 YYNGEE. The CDR3 extends over 13 amino acids. The germline V and J ends were trimmed by 0 bases and 7 bases, with 5 bases remaining between them. CDR3 bases: TGTGCCAGCAGCGTAGACAGCAATTCACCCCTCCACTTT. It is translated as CASSVDSNSPLHF. The full variable domain, rest sourced from reference TRBV9 and TRBJ1-6, is DSGVTQTPKHLITATGQRVTLRCSPRSGDLSVYWYQQSLDQGLQFLIQYYNGEERAKGNILERFSAQQFPDLHSELNLSSLELGDSALYFCASSVDSNSPLHFGNGTRLTVT.

In this sample, this clone turned up a few times. The J gene is TRBJ1-3, the V gene TRBV19; the match to TRBD1 covers 9 bases. CDR3 length: 15 residues. With V trimmed by 8 bases and J by 5 bases, 10 bases remained unmatched. The germline V gene encodes CDR1 LNHDA and CDR2 SQIVND (reference sequence). The CDR3 DNA reads TGTGCCAGTCGCCCCTCCGGGACAGGGAGAAACACCATATATTTT. It yields the protein CASRPSGTGRNTIYF.

This clone is labeled as medium-sized (0.01 to 0.1%). The chain uses TRBV7-9 and TRBJ2-5, with 9 bases that match TRBD1. Per the germline V gene, CDR1 is SEHNR and CDR2 is FQNEAQ (reference sequence). The CDR3 runs to 14 residues. V lost 5 bases and J lost 4; bases outside the gene matches: 5. The CDR3, as DNA: TGTGCCAGCAGCGGGACAGGGAGTGGAGAGACCCAGTACTTC. As protein: CASSGTGSGETQYF.

The CDR3 protein is CAGSTAQGEGTEAFF. The CDR3, as DNA: TGTGCCGGCTCAACTGCCCAGGGCGAAGGGACTGAAGCTTTCTTT. The chain links TRBV28 to TRBJ1-1, with D tentatively TRBD1 (5 bases). In germline, CDR1 is MDHEN, CDR2 SYDVKM. The CDR3 is 15 residues long. Trimming cost V 11 bases and J 5 bases, with 24 bases left between them.